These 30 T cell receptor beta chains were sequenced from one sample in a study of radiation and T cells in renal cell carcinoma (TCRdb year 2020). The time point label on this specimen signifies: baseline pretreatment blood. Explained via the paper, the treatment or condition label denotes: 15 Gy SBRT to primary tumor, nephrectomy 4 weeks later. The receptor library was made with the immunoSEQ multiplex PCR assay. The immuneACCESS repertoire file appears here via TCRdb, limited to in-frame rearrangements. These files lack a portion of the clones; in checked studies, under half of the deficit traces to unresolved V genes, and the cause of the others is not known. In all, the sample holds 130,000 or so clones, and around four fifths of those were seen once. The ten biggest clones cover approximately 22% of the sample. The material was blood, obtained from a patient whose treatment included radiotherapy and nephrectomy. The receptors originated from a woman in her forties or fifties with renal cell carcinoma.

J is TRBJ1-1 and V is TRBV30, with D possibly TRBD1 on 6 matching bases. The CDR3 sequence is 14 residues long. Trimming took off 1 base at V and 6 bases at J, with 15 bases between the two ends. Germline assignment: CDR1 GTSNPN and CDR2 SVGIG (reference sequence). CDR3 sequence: CAWSGQGKIAEAFF. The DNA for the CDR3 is TGTGCCTGGAGTGGTCAGGGGAAAATCGCTGAAGCTTTCTTT. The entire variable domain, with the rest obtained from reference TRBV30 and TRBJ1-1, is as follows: SQTIHQWPATLVQPVGSPLSLECTVEGTSNPNLYWYRQAAGRGLQLLFYSVGIGQISSEVPQNLSASRPQDRQFILSSKKLLLSDSGFYLCAWSGQGKIAEAFFGQGTRLTVV.

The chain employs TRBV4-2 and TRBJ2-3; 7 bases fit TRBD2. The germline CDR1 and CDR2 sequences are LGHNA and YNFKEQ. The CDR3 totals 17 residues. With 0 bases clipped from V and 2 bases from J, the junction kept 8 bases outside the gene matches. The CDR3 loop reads CASSQDRDYGITDTQYF. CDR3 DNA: TGTGCCAGCAGCCAAGACCGGGACTATGGGATCACAGATACGCAGTATTTT.

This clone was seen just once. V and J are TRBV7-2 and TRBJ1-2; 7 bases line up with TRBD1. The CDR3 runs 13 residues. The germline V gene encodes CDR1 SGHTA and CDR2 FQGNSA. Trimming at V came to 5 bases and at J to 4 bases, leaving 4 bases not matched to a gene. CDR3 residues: CASSPGQSYGYTF. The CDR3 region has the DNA TGTGCCAGCAGCCCGGGACAGTCCTATGGCTACACCTTC. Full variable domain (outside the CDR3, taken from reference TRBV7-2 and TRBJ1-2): GAGVSQSPSNKVTEKGKDVELRCDPISGHTALYWYRQSLGQGLEFLIYFQGNSAPDKSGLPSDRFSAERTGGSVSTLTIQRTQQEDSAVYLCASSPGQSYGYTFGSGTRLTVV.

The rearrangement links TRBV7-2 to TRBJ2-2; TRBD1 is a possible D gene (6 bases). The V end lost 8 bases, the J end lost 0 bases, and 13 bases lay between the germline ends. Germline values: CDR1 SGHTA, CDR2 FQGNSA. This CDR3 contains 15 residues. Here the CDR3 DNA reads TGTGCCAGCGCGAGGGGACATACGAACACCGGGGAGCTGTTTTTT. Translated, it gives CASARGHTNTGELFF.

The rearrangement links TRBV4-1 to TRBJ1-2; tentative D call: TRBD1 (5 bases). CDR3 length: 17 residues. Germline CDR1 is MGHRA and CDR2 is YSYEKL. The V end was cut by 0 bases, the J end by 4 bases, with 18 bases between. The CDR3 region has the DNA TGCGCCAGCAGCCAAGATAACCTGCCAGGGACTATCTATGGCTACACCTTC. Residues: CASSQDNLPGTIYGYTF.

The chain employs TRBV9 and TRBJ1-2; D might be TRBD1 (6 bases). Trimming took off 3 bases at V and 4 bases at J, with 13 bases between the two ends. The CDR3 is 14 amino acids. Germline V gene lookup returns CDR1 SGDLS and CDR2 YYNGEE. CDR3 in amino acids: CASSATGTTYGYTF. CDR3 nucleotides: TGTGCCAGCAGCGCAACCGGGACAACCTATGGCTACACCTTC.

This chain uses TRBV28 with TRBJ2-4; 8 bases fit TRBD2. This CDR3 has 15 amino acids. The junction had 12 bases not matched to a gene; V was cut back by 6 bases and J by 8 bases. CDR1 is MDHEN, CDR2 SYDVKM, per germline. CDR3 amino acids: CASRPPGTRQDIQYF. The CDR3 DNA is TGTGCCAGCAGGCCGCCCGGGACTAGGCAGGACATTCAGTACTTC.

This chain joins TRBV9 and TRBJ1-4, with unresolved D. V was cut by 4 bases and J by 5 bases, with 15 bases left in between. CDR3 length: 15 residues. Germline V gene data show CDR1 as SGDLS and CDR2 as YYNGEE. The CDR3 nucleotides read TGTGCCAGCAGCCGGTCCCCAGGACCCAATGAAAAACTGTTTTTT. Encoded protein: CASSRSPGPNEKLFF.

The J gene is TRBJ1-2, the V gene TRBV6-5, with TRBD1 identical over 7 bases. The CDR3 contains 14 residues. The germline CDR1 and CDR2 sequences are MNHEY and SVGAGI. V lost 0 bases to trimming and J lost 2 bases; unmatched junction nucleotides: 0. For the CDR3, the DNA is TGTGCCAGCAGTTACTCGGGACAGAACTATGGCTACACCTTC. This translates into CASSYSGQNYGYTF.

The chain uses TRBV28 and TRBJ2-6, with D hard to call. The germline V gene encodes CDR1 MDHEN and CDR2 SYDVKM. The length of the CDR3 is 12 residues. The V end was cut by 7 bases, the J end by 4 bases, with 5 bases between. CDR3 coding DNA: TGTGCCAGCACTGCCGGGGCCAACGTCCTGACTTTC. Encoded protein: CASTAGANVLTF. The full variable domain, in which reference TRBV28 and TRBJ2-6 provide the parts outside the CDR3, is DVKVTQSSRYLVKRTGEKVFLECVQDMDHENMFWYRQDPGLGLRLIYFSYDVKMKEKGDIPEGYSVSREKKERFSLILESASTNQTSMYLCASTAGANVLTFGAGSRLTVL.

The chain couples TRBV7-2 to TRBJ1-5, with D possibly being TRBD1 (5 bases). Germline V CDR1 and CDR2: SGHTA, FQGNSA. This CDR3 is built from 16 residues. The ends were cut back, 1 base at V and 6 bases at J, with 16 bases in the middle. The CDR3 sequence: CASSLGSAGEGQPQHF. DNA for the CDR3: TGTGCCAGCAGCTTAGGATCGGCGGGGGAGGGTCAGCCCCAGCATTTT. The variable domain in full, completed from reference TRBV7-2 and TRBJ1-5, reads GAGVSQSPSNKVTEKGKDVELRCDPISGHTALYWYRQSLGQGLEFLIYFQGNSAPDKSGLPSDRFSAERTGGSVSTLTIQRTQQEDSAVYLCASSLGSAGEGQPQHFGDGTRLSIL.

CDR3 in DNA: TGTGCCAGCAGCTTGGTCCATGGGCCCCAGCATTTT. Its translation: CASSLVHGPQHF. The chain is built from TRBV5-6 and TRBJ1-5; no reliable D call. The length of the CDR3 is 12 residues. The germline gives CDR1 SGHDT, CDR2 YYEEEE. Between the trimmed V and J ends, which lost 0 bases and 9 bases, there was a span of 7 bases. The full variable domain, in which reference TRBV5-6 and TRBJ1-5 provide the parts outside the CDR3, is DAGVTQSPTHLIKTRGQQVTLRCSPKSGHDTVSWYQQALGQGPQFIFQYYEEEERQRGNFPDRFSGHQFPNYSSELNVNALLLGDSALYLCASSLVHGPQHFGDGTRLSIL.

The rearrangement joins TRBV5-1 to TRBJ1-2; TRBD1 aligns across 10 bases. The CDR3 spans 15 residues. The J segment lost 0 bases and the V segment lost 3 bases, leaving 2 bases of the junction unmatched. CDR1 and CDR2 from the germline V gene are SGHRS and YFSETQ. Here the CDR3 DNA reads TGCGCCAGCAGCTGGACAGGGGGAACTAACTATGGCTACACCTTC. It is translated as CASSWTGGTNYGYTF.

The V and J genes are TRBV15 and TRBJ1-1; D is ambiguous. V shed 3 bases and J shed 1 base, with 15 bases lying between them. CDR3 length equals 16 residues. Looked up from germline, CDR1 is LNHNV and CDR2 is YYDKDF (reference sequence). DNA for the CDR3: TGTGCCACCAGCAGGGCTCTTGGGCATCAGAACACTGAAGCTTTCTTT. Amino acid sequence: CATSRALGHQNTEAFF.

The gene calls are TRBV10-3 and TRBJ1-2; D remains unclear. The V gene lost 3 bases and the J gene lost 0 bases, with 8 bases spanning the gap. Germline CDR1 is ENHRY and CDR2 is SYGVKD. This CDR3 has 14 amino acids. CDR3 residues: CAISEREPNYGYTF. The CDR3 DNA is TGTGCCATCAGTGAAAGGGAACCTAACTATGGCTACACCTTC.

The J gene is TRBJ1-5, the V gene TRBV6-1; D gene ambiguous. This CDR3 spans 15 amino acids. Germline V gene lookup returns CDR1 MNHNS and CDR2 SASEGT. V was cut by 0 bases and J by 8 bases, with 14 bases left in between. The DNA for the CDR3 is TGTGCCAGCAGTGAAGCTGGAGGCCTTGGGGAGCCCCAGCATTTT. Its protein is CASSEAGGLGEPQHF.

CDR3 residues: CASSQGDSGTGYTF. DNA of the CDR3: TGCGCCAGCAGCCAAGGGGATTCGGGTACCGGCTACACCTTC. The chain joins TRBV4-1 to TRBJ1-2, with D uncertain. Between the trimmed V and J ends, which lost 1 base and 8 bases, there was a span of 14 bases. Per germline, CDR1 MGHRA and CDR2 YSYEKL. The CDR3 loop spans 14 amino acids.

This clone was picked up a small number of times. CDR3 amino acids: CASSSLVEGGTEAFF. CDR3 DNA: TGTGCCAGCAGCTCCCTGGTGGAGGGCGGCACTGAAGCTTTCTTT. This chain joins TRBV28 and TRBJ1-1, with D unresolved. CDR3 length: 15 residues. Germline lookup yields CDR1 MDHEN and CDR2 SYDVKM. V was shortened by 6 bases and J by 4 bases, with 18 bases between the two germline ends.

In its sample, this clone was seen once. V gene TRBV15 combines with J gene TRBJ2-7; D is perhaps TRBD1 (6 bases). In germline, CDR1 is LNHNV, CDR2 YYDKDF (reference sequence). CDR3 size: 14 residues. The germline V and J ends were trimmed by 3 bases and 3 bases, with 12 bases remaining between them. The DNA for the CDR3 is TGTGCCACCAGCAGTCGGGACAAACACTACGAGCAGTACTTC. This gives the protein CATSSRDKHYEQYF.

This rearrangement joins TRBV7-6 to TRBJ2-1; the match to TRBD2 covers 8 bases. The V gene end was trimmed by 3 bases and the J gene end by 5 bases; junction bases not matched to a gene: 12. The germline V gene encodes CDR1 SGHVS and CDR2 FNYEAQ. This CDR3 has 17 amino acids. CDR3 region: CASSFRVSGSKNNEQFF. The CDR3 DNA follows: TGTGCCAGCAGCTTTCGGGTAAGCGGGAGCAAAAACAATGAGCAGTTCTTC. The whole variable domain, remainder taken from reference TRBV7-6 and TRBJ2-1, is GAGVSQSPRYKVTKRGQDVALRCDPISGHVSLYWYRQALGQGPEFLTYFNYEAQQDKSGLPNDRFSAERPEGSISTLTIQRTEQRDSAMYRCASSFRVSGSKNNEQFFGPGTRLTVL.

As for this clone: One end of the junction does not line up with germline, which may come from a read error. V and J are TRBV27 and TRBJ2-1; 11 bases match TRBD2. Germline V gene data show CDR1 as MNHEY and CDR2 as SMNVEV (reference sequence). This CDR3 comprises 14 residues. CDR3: CASILAGGLNEQFF. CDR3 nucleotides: TGTGCCAGCATTTTAGCGGGAGGGCTCAATGAGCAGTTCTTC.

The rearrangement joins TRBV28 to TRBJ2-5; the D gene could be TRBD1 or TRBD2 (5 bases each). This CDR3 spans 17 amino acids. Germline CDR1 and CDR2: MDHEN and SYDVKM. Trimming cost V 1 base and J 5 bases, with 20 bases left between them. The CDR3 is CASSLSGPTFEGETQYF. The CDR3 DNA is TGTGCCAGCAGTTTATCGGGACCGACCTTTGAGGGTGAGACCCAGTACTTC.

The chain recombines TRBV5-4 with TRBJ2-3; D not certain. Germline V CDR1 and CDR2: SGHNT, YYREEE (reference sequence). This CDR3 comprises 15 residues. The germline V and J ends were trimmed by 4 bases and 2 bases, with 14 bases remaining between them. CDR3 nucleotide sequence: TGTGCCAGCAGCCCCCCTGGCCAGATCACAGATACGCAGTATTTT. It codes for CASSPPGQITDTQYF. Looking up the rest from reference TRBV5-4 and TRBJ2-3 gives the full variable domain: ETGVTQSPTHLIKTRGQQVTLRCSSQSGHNTVSWYQQALGQGPQFIFQYYREEENGRGNFPPRFSGLQFPNYSSELNVNALELDDSALYLCASSPPGQITDTQYFGPGTRLTVL.

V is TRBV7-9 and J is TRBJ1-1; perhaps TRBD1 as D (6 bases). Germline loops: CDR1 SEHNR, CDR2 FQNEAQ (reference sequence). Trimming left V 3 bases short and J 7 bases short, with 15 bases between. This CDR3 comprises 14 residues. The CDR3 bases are TGTGCCAGCAGCTTTAGTTGGGGGGCCGTTGAAGCTTTCTTT. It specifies CASSFSWGAVEAFF.

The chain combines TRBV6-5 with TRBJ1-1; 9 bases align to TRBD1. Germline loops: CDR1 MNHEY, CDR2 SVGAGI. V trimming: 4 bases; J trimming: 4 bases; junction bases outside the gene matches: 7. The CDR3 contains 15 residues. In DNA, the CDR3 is TGTGCCAGCAGTTCTTGGACAGGGGAAAGCACTGAAGCTTTCTTT. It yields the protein CASSSWTGESTEAFF.

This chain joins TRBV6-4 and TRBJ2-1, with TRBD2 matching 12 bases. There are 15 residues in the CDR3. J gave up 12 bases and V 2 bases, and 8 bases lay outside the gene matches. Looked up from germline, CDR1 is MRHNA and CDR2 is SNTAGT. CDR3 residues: CASSDGLAGSGGQFF. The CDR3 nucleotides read TGTGCCAGCAGTGACGGACTAGCGGGATCAGGAGGGCAGTTCTTC.

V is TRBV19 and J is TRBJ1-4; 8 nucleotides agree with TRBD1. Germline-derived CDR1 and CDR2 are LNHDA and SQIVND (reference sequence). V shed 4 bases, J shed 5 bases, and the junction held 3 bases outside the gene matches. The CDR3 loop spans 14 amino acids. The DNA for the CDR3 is TGTGCCAGTAGTACAACAGGGGGAAATGAAAAACTGTTTTTT. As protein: CASSTTGGNEKLFF.

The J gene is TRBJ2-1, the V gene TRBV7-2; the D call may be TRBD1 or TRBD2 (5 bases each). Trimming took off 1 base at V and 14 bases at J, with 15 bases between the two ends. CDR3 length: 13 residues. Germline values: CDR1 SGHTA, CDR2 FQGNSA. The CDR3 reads CASSLVLVRGEFF. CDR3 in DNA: TGTGCCAGCAGCTTAGTTTTGGTGCGAGGGGAGTTCTTC. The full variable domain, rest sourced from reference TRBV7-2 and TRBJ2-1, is GAGVSQSPSNKVTEKGKDVELRCDPISGHTALYWYRQSLGQGLEFLIYFQGNSAPDKSGLPSDRFSAERTGGSVSTLTIQRTQQEDSAVYLCASSLVLVRGEFFGPGTRLTVL.

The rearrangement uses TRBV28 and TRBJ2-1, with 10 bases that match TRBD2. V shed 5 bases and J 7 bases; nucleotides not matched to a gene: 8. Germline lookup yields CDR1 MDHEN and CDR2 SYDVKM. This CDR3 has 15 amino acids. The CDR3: CASSPSSGGANEQFF. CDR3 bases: TGTGCCAGCAGTCCGAGCAGCGGGGGGGCGAATGAGCAGTTCTTC.

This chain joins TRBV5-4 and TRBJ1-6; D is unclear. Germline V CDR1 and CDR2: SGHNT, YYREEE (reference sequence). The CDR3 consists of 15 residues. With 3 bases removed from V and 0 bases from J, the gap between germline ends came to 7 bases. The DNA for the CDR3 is TGTGCCAGCAGCTCTGACAACTCCTATAATTCACCCCTCCACTTT. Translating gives CASSSDNSYNSPLHF.